This T cell receptor beta chain was obtained from a study of vaccination effects on CD4 cells after COVID-19. Study in general: Samples were collected from a few convalescent patients early and late following vaccination. General study results and limits: Clones of infection and vaccine origin contracted markedly late after vaccination. Predominantly, the post-vaccine spike-reactive clones of convalescents comprised new vaccine-induced clones.

About this clone itself: The antigen is not known.

Within the ViraFEST assay, antigen-specific CD4+ T cells underwent expansion with viral peptide pools prior to sequencing. Having been cultured for about ten days, the cells underwent CD4+ T cell isolation. By PCR, the person was confirmed to have had SARS-CoV-2 infection between March and December 2020. Two-dose BNT162b2 or mRNA-1273 vaccination was given to participants. Only in-frame clones appear in the TCRdb table, and some are missing; sequencing was by immunoSEQ multiplex PCR. The profile shows 17,000 or so clones, nearly 75% of them singletons. Germline lookup yields CDR1 SGDLS and CDR2 YYNGEE. The V end lost 1 base, the J end lost 7 bases, and 15 bases lay between the germline ends. The CDR3 is made up of 15 amino acids.

The material sequenced was CD4+ T cells from PBMCs cultured with SARS-CoV-2 spike peptides, taken after COVID-19 vaccination. The V call is TRBV9, the J call TRBJ2-4; D possibly corresponds to TRBD1 (5 bases). The clonotype comes from a human donor who had a prior SARS-CoV-2 infection. CDR3 sequence: CASSVSDNGWNIQYF. The CDR3 DNA follows: TGTGCCAGCAGCGTATCGGACAATGGGTGGAACATTCAGTACTTC.